This T cell receptor (beta chain) derives from a study of CD8 T cells in Susac syndrome. Peripheral blood CD8+ and CD4+ T cells were profiled by TCR beta sequencing. The study used healthy donors as controls matched for age and sex. Reverse transcription of roughly 0.5 to 1 ug RNA was carried out with random hexamers. Coverage of TCR beta CDR3 amplification by immunoSEQ multiplex PCR extended to 54 Vbeta and 13 Jbeta. Via MiXCR, TCRdb re-called the immunoSEQ multiplex PCR reads, giving one row per CDR3 protein. Here the sample spans 150,000 or so distinct CDR3 sequences, roughly 93% being singletons. Germline V lookup: CDR1 DFQATT, CDR2 SNEGSKA (reference sequence). The CDR3 covers 12 residues. V lost 0 bases and J lost 3, with 5 bases in between.

Material: CD4+ T cells from PBMCs. The V call is TRBV20-1, the J call TRBJ1-1; D call uncertain. This clonotype was obtained from a human donor in good health. DNA for the CDR3: TGCAGTGCTAGAGACGGGGACACTGAAGCTTTCTTT. The encoded protein is CSARDGDTEAFF.